This TCR beta chain emerged from a study of blood T cell repertoires in COVID-19. Looking at the study overall: The origin of the acute and convalescent COVID-19 samples was the United States, Italy and Spain.

The CDR3 covers 16 residues. The germline gives CDR1 SGHTA, CDR2 FQGNSA. V lost 5 bases and J lost 1; bases outside the gene matches: 4. Recruitment covered fewer than 25 US areas and drew participants whose ages spanned roughly 18 to 100 years. This table comes from immunoSEQ multiplex PCR, and its TCRdb copy is limited to in-frame clones, with some not included. The repertoire includes around 230,000 clones, about nine tenths of them detected once, and roughly 2.4% sits in the top ten. The J gene is TRBJ2-5, the V gene TRBV7-2; 13 nucleotides match TRBD2. The receptor comes from a woman in her thirties or forties with acute COVID-19. Sequenced sample: PBMCs or T cells enriched from blood (not recorded which). CDR3: CASSPGLAGAQETQYF. As DNA, the CDR3 is TGTGCCAGCAGCCCCGGACTAGCGGGAGCCCAAGAGACCCAGTACTTC. The whole variable domain, filled in from reference TRBV7-2 and TRBJ2-5, reads GAGVSQSPSNKVTEKGKDVELRCDPISGHTALYWYRQSLGQGLEFLIYFQGNSAPDKSGLPSDRFSAERTGGSVSTLTIQRTQQEDSAVYLCASSPGLAGAQETQYFGPGTRLLVL.